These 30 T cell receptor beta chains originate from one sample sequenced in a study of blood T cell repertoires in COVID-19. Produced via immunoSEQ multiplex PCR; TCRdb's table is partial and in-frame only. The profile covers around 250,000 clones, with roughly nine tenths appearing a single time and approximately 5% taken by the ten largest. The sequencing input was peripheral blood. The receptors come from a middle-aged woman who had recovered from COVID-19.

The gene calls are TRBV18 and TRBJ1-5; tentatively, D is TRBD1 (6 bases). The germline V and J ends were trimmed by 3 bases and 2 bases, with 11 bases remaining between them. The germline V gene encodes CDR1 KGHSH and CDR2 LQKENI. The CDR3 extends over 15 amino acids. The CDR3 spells CASSPPDRGNQPQHF. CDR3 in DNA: TGTGCCAGCTCACCCCCGGACAGAGGCAATCAGCCCCAGCATTTT.

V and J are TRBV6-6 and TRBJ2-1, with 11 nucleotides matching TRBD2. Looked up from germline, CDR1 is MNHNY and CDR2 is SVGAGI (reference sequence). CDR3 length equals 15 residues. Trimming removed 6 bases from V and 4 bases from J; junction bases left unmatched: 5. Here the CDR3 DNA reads TGTGCCAGCAGCATTAGCGGGAGGGGATACAATGAGCAGTTCTTC. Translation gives CASSISGRGYNEQFF.

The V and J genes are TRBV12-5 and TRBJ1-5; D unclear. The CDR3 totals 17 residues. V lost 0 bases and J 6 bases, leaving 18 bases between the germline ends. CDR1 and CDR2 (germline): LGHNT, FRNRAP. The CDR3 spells CASGLVLPGNRGQPQHF. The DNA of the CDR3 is TGTGCTAGTGGTTTGGTACTCCCCGGCAACCGGGGTCAGCCCCAGCATTTT.

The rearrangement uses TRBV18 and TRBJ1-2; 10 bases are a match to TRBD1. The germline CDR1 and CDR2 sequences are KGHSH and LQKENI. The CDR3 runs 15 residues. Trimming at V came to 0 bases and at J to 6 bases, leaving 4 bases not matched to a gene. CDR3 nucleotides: TGTGCCAGCTCACCACCGTCGACAGGGGGCAATGGCTACACCTTC. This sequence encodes CASSPPSTGGNGYTF.

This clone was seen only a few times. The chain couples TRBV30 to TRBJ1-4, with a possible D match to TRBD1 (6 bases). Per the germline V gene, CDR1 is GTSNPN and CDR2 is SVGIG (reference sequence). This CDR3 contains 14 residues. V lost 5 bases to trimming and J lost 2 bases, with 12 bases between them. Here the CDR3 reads CAWDTGLTNEKLFF. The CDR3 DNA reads TGTGCCTGGGACACAGGGCTTACTAATGAAAAACTGTTTTTT. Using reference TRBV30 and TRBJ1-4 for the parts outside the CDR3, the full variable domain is SQTIHQWPATLVQPVGSPLSLECTVEGTSNPNLYWYRQAAGRGLQLLFYSVGIGQISSEVPQNLSASRPQDRQFILSSKKLLLSDSGFYLCAWDTGLTNEKLFFGSGTQLSVL.

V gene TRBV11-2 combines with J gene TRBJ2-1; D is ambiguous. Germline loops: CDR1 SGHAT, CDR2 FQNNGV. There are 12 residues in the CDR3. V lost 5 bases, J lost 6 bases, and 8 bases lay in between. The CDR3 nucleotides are TGTGCCAGCAGCAAGAACAGCAATGAGCAGTTCTTC. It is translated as CASSKNSNEQFF.

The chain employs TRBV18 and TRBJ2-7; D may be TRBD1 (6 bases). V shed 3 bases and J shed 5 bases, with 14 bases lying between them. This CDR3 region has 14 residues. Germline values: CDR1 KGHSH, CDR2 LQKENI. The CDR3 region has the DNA TGTGCCAGCTCACCGTCTGGACAGAGACACGAGCAGTACTTC. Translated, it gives CASSPSGQRHEQYF.

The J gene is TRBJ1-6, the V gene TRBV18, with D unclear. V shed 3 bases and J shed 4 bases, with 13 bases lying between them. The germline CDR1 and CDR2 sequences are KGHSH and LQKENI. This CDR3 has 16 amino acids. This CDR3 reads CASSPSIDTYNSPLHF. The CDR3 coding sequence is TGTGCCAGCTCACCCTCCATAGACACATATAATTCACCCCTCCACTTT. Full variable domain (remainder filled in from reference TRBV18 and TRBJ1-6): NAGVMQNPRHLVRRRGQEARLRCSPMKGHSHVYWYRQLPEEGLKFMVYLQKENIIDESGMPKERFSAEFPKEGPSILRIQQVVRGDSAAYFCASSPSIDTYNSPLHFGNGTRLTVT.

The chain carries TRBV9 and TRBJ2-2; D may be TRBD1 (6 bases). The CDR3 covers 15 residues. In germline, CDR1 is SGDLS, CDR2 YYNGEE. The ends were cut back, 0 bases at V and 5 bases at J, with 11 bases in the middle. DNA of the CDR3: TGTGCCAGCAGCGTAGGAGGAACAGGGACCGGGGAGCTGTTTTTT. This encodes CASSVGGTGTGELFF.

CDR3 nucleotides: TGTGCCAGTAGTATAGGGTTTTCCAGGGGGGCGGTCAAAAACATTCAGTACTTC. This gives the protein CASSIGFSRGAVKNIQYF. J is TRBJ2-4 and V is TRBV19, with D possibly TRBD1 on 7 matching bases. The V gene's germline CDR1 is LNHDA and CDR2 SQIVND (reference sequence). The CDR3 consists of 18 residues. Trimming stripped 1 base from V and 3 bases from J, with 19 bases between.

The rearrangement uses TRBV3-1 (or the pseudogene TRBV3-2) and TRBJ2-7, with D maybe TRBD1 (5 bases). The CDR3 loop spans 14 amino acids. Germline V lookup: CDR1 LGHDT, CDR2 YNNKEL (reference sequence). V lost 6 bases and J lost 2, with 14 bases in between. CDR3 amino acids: CASSLPTAAYEQYV. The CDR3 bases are TGTGCCAGCAGTCTGCCGACAGCTGCCTACGAGCAGTACGTC.

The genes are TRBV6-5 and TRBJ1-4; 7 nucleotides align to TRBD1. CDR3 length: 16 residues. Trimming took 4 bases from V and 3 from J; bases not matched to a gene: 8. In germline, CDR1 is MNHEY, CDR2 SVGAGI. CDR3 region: CASSFTRQGPNEKLFF. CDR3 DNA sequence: TGTGCCAGCAGTTTTACCCGACAGGGCCCTAATGAAAAACTGTTTTTT.

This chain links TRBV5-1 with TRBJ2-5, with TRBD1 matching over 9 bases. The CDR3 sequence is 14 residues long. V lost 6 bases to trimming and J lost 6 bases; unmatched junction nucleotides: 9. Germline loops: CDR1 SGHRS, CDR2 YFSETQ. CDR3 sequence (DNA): TGCGCCAGCACCCCGGGACAGGGCATAAAGACCCAGTACTTC. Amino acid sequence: CASTPGQGIKTQYF. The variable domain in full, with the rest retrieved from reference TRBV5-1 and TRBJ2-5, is KAGVTQTPRYLIKTRGQQVTLSCSPISGHRSVSWYQQTPGQGLQFLFEYFSETQRNKGNFPGRFSGRQFSNSRSEMNVSTLELGDSALYLCASTPGQGIKTQYFGPGTRLLVL.

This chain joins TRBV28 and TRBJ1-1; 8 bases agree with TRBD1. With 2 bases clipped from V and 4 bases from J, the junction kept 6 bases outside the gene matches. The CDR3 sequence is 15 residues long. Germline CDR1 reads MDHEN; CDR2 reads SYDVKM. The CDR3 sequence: CASSLQGAWSTEAFF. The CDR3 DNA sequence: TGTGCCAGCAGTTTACAGGGGGCGTGGAGCACTGAAGCTTTCTTT.

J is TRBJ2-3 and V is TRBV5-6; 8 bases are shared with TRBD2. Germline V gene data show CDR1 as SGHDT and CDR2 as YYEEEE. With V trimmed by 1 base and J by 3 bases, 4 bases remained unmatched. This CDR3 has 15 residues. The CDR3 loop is CASSLLREATDTQYF. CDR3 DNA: TGTGCCAGCAGCTTGCTGCGGGAGGCGACAGATACGCAGTATTTT.

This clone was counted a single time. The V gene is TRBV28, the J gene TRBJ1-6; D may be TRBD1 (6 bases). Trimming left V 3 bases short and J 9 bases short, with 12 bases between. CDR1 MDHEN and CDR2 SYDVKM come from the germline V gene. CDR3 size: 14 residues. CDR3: CASSLYRVGSPLHF. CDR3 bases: TGTGCCAGCAGTTTGTACAGGGTGGGTTCACCCCTCCACTTT.

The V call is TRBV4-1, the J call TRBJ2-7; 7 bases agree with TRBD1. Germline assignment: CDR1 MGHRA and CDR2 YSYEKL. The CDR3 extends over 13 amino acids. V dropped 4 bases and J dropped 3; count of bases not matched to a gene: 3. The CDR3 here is CASSLRDSYEQYF. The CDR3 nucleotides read TGCGCCAGCAGCCTCCGGGACAGCTACGAGCAGTACTTC.

CDR3 DNA sequence: TGTGCCAGCAGCCCGACTAGCGGCAGGGAGACCCAGTACTTC. This encodes CASSPTSGRETQYF. This chain links TRBV11-3 with TRBJ2-5, with 9 bases identical to TRBD2. Germline CDR1 and CDR2: SGHNT and YENEEA. The CDR3 extends over 14 amino acids. The ends lost 5 bases at V and 5 bases at J; junction bases unmatched: 6.

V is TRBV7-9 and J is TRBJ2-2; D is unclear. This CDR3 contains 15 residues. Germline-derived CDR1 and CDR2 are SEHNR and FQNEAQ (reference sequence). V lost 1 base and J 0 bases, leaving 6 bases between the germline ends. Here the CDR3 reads CASSLVRSNTGELFF. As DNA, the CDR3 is TGTGCCAGCAGCTTAGTCAGGTCGAACACCGGGGAGCTGTTTTTT.

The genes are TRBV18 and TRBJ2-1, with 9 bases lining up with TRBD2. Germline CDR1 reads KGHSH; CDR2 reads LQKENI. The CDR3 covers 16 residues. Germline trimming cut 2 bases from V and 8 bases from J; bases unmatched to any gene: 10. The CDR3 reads CASSPLRIAGAHEQFF. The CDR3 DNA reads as TGTGCCAGCTCACCATTACGGATAGCGGGAGCCCATGAGCAGTTCTTC.

For the CDR3, the DNA is TGTGCCAGCAGTTTGGGACAGACAAACGAGCAGTACTTC. It translates to CASSLGQTNEQYF. The chain links TRBV27 to TRBJ2-7; 7 nucleotides align to TRBD1. The length of the CDR3 is 13 residues. The V gene's germline CDR1 is MNHEY and CDR2 SMNVEV (reference sequence). Losses at the gene ends were 3 bases for V and 5 bases for J; bases not matched to a gene: 4.

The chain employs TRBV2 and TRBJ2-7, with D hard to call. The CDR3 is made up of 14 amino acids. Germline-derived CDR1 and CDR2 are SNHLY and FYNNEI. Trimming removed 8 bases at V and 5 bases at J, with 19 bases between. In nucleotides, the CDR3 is TGTGCCAGCTGTACATTTCGAGGTTCCCACGAGCAGTACTTC. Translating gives CASCTFRGSHEQYF.

The CDR3 DNA reads TGTGCCACCGCTCGGTACGAGCAGTACTTC. Its protein product is CATARYEQYF. The J gene is TRBJ2-7, the V gene TRBV6-5; D remains ambiguous. The CDR3 has 10 residues. Germline loops: CDR1 MNHEY, CDR2 SVGAGI. Trimming took 10 bases from V and 4 from J, leaving 8 bases between them.

CDR3: CASSFDRGLNGELFF. CDR3 sequence (DNA): TGTGCCAGCAGCTTCGACAGGGGGCTGAACGGGGAGCTGTTTTTT. The gene calls are TRBV11-1 and TRBJ2-2; 10 bases are shared with TRBD1. V trimming: 3 bases; J trimming: 7 bases; junction bases outside the gene matches: 5. This CDR3 is built from 15 residues. Germline V gene sequence: CDR1 SGHAT, CDR2 FQDESV (reference sequence).

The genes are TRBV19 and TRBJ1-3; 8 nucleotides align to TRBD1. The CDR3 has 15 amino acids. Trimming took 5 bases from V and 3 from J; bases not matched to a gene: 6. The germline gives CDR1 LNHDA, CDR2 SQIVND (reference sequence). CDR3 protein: CASSSTGEGGNTIYF. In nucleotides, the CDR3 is TGTGCCAGTAGTTCGACAGGGGAGGGTGGAAACACCATATATTTT.

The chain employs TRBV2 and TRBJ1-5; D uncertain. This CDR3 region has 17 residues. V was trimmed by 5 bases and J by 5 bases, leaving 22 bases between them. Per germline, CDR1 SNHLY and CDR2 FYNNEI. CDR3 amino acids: CASSPGRGLRKDQPQHF. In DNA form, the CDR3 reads TGTGCCAGCAGTCCCGGGAGAGGCCTCAGAAAGGATCAGCCCCAGCATTTT.

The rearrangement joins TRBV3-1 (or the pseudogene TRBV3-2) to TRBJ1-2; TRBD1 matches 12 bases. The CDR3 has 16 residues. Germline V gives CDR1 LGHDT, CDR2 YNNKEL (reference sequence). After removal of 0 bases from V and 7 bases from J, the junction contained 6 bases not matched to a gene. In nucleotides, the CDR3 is TGTGCCAGCAGCCAAGACGGGACAGGGGGCTTCGGTGGCTACACCTTC. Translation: CASSQDGTGGFGGYTF.

CDR3 residues: CASSLDRASGYTF. In nucleotides, the CDR3 is TGCGCCAGCAGCTTGGACAGGGCAAGCGGCTACACCTTC. The V and J genes are TRBV5-1 and TRBJ1-2, with D maybe TRBD1 (6 bases). Germline CDR1 reads SGHRS; CDR2 reads YFSETQ. The CDR3 runs 13 residues. The ends were cut back, 0 bases at V and 8 bases at J, with 11 bases in the middle. The full variable domain, in which reference TRBV5-1 and TRBJ1-2 provide the parts outside the CDR3, is KAGVTQTPRYLIKTRGQQVTLSCSPISGHRSVSWYQQTPGQGLQFLFEYFSETQRNKGNFPGRFSGRQFSNSRSEMNVSTLELGDSALYLCASSLDRASGYTFGSGTRLTVV.

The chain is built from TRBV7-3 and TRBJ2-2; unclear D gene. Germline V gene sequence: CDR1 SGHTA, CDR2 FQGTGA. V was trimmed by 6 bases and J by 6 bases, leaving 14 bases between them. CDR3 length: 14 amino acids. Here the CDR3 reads CASSPRVVSGELFF. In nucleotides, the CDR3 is TGTGCCAGCAGTCCCCGGGTGGTTTCCGGGGAGCTGTTTTTT. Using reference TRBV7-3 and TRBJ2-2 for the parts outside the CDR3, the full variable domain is GAGVSQTPSNKVTEKGKYVELRCDPISGHTALYWYRQSLGQGPEFLIYFQGTGAADDSGLPNDRFFAVRPEGSVSTLKIQRTERGDSAVYLCASSPRVVSGELFFGEGSRLTVL.

The CDR3 region has the DNA TGTGCCAGCAGTTTAGCGAACAGAAAACTGTTTTTT. This sequence encodes CASSLANRKLFF. This chain uses TRBV12-3 or TRBV12-4 with TRBJ1-4; the D is unclear. Trimming left V 0 bases short and J 10 bases short, with 6 bases between. This CDR3 spans 12 amino acids.